This T cell receptor (beta chain) is from a study of blood T cell repertoires in COVID-19. TCRdb's table, derived via immunoSEQ multiplex PCR, lists solely in-frame clones and lacks some. Counted here are some 240,000 clones, around 90% occurring once; the ten biggest clones make up 5.5% to 6.5%. A few counts support this clone. There are 14 residues in the CDR3. Germline assignment: CDR1 SGHTA and CDR2 FQGNSA. Trimming left V 5 bases short and J 8 bases short, with 18 bases between. What was sequenced was peripheral blood. This TCR was sampled from a man in his sixties who had recovered from COVID-19. This chain links TRBV7-2 with TRBJ1-2; TRBD1 might be the D (6 bases). CDR3 DNA sequence: TGTGCCAGCAGCAGATCCGACAGGTTGGACGGCTACACCTTC. Residues: CASSRSDRLDGYTF.